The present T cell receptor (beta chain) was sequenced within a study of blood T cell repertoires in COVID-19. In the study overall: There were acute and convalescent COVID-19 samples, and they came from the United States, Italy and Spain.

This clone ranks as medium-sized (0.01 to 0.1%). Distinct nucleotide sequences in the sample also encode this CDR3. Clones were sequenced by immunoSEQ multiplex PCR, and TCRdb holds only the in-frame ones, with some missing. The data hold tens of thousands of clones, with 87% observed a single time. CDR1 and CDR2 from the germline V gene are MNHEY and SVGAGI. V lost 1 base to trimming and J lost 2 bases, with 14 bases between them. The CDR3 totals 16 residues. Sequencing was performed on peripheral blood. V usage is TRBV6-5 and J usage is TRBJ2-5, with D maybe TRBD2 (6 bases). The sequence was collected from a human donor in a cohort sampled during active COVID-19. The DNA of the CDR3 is TGTGCCAGCAGTTACTTCCCCCTAGCGCATCAAGAGACCCAGTACTTC. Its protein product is CASSYFPLAHQETQYF.